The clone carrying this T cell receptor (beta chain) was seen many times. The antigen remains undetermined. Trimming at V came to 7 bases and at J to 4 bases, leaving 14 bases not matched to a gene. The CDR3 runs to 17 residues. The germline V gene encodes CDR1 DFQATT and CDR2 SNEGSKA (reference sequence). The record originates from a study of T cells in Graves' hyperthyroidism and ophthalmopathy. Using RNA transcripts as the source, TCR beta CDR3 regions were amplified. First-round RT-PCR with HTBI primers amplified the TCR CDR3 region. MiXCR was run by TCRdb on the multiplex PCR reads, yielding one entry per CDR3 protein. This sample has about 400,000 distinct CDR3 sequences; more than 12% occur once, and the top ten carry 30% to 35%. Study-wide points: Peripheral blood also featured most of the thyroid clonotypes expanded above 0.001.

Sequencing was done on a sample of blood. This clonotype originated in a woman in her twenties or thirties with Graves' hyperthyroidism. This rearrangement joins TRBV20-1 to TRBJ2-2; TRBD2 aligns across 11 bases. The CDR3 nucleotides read TGCAGTGATCCGAACCCGACTAGCGGGAACCCCACCGGGGAGCTGTTTTTT. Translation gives CSDPNPTSGNPTGELFF.